Listed here are 3 T cell receptor beta chains from one sample, sequenced in a study of blood T cell repertoires in COVID-19. Method: immunoSEQ multiplex PCR; TCRdb's copy keeps in-frame clones and lacks some. Among roughly 80,000 clones listed, 91% were seen once. The specimen sequenced was peripheral blood. These receptors all stem from a woman between 50 and 59 years old in a cohort sampled during active COVID-19.

This chain connects TRBV5-1 to TRBJ2-7, with 8 bases that match TRBD2. Germline V lookup: CDR1 SGHRS, CDR2 YFSETQ. The V segment lost 3 bases and the J segment 5 bases; nucleotides outside the gene matches: 13. The CDR3 covers 16 residues. CDR3 in DNA: TGCGCCAGCAGCTCGGGTAATTCGGGAGGGCCTGACGAGCAGTACTTC. Its protein is CASSSGNSGGPDEQYF.

The chain has TRBV18 and TRBJ2-3, with 7 positions matching TRBD1. The germline V gene has CDR1 KGHSH and CDR2 LQKENI. The CDR3 spans 14 residues. V gave up 3 bases and J gave up 5 bases; unmatched junction bases: 5. This chain's CDR3 is CASSPTGMGDTQYF. The CDR3 nucleotides are TGTGCCAGCTCACCGACAGGGATGGGAGATACGCAGTATTTT.

V gene TRBV9 combines with J gene TRBJ2-2; TRBD2 matches 9 bases. J gave up 5 bases and V 3 bases, and 5 bases lay outside the gene matches. The CDR3 loop spans 15 amino acids. Germline CDR1 reads SGDLS; CDR2 reads YYNGEE. CDR3 region: CASSAETSGTGELFF. DNA for the CDR3: TGTGCCAGCAGCGCAGAGACTAGCGGTACCGGGGAGCTGTTTTTT.